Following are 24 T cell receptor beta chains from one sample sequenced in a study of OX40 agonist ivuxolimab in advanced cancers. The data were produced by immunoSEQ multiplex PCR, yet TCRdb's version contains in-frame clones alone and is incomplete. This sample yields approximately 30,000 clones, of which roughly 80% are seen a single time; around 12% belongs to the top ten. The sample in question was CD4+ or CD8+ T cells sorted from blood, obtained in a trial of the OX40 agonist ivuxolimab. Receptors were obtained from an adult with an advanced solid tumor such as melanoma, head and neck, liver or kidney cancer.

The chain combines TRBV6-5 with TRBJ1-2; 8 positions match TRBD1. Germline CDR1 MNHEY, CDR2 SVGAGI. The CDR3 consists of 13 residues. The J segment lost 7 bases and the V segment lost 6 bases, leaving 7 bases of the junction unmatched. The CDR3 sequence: CASSLGQGLGYTF. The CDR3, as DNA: TGTGCCAGCAGCCTCGGACAGGGACTTGGCTACACCTTC.

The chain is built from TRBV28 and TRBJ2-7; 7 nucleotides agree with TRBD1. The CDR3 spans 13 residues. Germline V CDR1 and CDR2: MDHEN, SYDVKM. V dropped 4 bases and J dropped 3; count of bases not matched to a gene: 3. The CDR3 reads CASSSPGGYEQYF. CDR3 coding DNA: TGTGCCAGCAGTTCGCCAGGGGGCTACGAGCAGTACTTC.

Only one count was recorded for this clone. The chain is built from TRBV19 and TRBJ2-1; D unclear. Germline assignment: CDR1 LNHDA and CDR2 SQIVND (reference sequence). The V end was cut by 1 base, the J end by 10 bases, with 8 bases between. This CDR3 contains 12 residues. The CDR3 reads CASSIGSREQFF. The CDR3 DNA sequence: TGTGCCAGTAGTATAGGGTCGCGGGAGCAGTTCTTC.

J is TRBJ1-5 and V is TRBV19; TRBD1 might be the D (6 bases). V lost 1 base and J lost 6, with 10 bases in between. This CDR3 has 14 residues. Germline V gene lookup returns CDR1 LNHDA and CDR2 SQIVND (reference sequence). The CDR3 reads CASSIGGAGQPQHF. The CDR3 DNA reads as TGTGCCAGTAGTATAGGGGGGGCGGGTCAGCCCCAGCATTTT.

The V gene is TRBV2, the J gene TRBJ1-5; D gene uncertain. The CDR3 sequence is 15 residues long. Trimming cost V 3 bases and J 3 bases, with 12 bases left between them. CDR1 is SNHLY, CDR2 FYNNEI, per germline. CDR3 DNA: TGTGCCAGCAGTGAGGGCAGCAATTACAATCAGCCCCAGCATTTT. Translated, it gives CASSEGSNYNQPQHF.

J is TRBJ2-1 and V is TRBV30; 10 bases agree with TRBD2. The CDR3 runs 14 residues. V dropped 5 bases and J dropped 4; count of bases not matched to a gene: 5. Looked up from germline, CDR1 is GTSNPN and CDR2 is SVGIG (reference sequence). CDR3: CAWESSGGYNEQFF. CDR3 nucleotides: TGTGCCTGGGAATCTAGCGGGGGATACAATGAGCAGTTCTTC.

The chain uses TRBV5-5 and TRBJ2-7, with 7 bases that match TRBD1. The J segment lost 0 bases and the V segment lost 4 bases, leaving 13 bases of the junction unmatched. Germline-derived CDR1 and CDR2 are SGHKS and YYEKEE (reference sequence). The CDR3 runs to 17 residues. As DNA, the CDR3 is TGTGCCAGCAGCCCCCTCGGGACAGTCAGAAGCTCCTACGAGCAGTACTTC. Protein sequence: CASSPLGTVRSSYEQYF.

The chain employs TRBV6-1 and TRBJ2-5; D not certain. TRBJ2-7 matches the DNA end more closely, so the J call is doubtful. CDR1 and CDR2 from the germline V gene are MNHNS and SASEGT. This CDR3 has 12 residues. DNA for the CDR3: TGTGCCAGCAGTGAATCGAGTTACGAGCAGTACTTC. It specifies CASSESSYEQYF.

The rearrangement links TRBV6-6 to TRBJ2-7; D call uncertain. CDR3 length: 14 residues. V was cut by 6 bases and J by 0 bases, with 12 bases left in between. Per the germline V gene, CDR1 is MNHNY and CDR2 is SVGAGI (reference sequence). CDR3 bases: TGTGCCAGCAGCCCCTCAGCCTCCTCCTACGAGCAGTACTTC. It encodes CASSPSASSYEQYF.

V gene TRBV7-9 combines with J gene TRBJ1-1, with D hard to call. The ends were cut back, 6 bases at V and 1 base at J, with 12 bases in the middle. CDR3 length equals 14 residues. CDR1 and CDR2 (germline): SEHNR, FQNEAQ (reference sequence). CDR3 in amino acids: CASRAPDWNTEAFF. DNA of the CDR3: TGTGCCAGCAGAGCACCCGACTGGAACACTGAAGCTTTCTTT.

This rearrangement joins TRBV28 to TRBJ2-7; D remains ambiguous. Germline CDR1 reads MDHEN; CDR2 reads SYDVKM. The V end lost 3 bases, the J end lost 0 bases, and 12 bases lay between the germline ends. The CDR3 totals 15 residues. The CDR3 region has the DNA TGTGCCAGCAGTTTTGTTAGGGCACTCTCCTACGAGCAGTACTTC. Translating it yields CASSFVRALSYEQYF.

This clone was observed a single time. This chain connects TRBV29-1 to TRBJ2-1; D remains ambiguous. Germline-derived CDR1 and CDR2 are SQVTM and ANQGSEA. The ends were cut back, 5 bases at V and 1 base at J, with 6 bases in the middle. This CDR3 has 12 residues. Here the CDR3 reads CSVYRSYNEQFF. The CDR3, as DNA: TGCAGCGTTTATAGGTCCTACAATGAGCAGTTCTTC.

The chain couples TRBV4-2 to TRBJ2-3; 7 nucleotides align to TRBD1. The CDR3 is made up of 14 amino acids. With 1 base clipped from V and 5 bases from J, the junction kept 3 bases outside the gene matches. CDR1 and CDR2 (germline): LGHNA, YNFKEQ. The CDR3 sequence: CASSQGQGIDTQYF. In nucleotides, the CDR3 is TGTGCCAGCAGCCAAGGACAGGGAATAGATACGCAGTATTTT.

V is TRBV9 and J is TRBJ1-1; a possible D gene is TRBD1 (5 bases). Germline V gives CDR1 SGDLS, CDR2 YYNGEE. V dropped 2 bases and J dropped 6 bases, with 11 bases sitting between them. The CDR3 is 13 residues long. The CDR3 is CASSVGPGAEAFF. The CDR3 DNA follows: TGTGCCAGCAGCGTCGGTCCGGGGGCTGAAGCTTTCTTT.

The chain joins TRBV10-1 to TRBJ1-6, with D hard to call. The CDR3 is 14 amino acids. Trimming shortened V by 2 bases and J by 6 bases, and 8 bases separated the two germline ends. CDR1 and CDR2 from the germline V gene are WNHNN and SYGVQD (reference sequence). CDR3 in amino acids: CASSERLFNSPLHF. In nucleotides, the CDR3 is TGCGCCAGCAGTGAGCGTCTTTTTAATTCACCCCTCCACTTT.

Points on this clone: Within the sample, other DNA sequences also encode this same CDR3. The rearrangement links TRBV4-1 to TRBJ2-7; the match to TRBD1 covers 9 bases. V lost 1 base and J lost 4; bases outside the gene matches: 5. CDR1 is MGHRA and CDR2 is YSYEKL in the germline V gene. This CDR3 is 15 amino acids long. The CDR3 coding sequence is TGCGCCAGCAGCCAAGGAACAGGGGGCACGTACGAGCAGTACTTC. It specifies CASSQGTGGTYEQYF.

The DNA of the CDR3 is TGCGCCAGCAGCTTTGCTAGCGAGCGCACAGATACGCAGTATTTT. Amino acid sequence: CASSFASERTDTQYF. This rearrangement joins TRBV4-1 to TRBJ2-3, with D possibly being TRBD2 (6 bases). Germline V gene data show CDR1 as MGHRA and CDR2 as YSYEKL. The CDR3 is made up of 15 amino acids. Deletions cut 5 bases from V and 1 base from J, with 13 bases between.

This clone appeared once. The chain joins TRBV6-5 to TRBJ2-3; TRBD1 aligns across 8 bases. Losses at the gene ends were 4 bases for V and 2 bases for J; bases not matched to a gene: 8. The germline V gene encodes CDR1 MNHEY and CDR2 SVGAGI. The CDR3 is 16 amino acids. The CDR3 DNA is TGTGCCAGCAGTTCCCTGACAGGGGTGGTCACAGATACGCAGTATTTT. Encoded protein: CASSSLTGVVTDTQYF.

The CDR3 DNA is TGCGCCAGCAGCTCGCCGGGACAGGGAAGCTATGGCTACACCTTC. This codes for CASSSPGQGSYGYTF. The V call is TRBV5-1, the J call TRBJ1-2, with TRBD1 matching 9 bases. The germline V gene encodes CDR1 SGHRS and CDR2 YFSETQ. The CDR3 length is 15 residues. Trimming cost V 3 bases and J 4 bases; bases outside gene matches: 7. The full variable domain, rest sourced from reference TRBV5-1 and TRBJ1-2, is KAGVTQTPRYLIKTRGQQVTLSCSPISGHRSVSWYQQTPGQGLQFLFEYFSETQRNKGNFPGRFSGRQFSNSRSEMNVSTLELGDSALYLCASSSPGQGSYGYTFGSGTRLTVV.

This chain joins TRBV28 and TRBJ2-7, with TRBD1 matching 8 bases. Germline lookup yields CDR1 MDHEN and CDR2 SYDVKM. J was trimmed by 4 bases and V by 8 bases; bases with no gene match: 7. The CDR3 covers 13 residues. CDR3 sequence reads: CASDKQGEYEQYF. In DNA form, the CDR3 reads TGTGCCAGCGACAAACAGGGGGAGTACGAGCAGTACTTC.

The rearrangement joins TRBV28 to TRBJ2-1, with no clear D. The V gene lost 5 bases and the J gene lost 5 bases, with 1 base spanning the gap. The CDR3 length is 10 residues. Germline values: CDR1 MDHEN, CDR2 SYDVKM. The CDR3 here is CASSDNEQFF. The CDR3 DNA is TGTGCCAGCAGTGACAATGAGCAGTTCTTC.

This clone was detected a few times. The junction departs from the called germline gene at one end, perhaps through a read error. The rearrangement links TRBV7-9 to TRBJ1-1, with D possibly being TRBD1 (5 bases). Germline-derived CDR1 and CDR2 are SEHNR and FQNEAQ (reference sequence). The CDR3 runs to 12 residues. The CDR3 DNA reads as TGTGCCAGCAGCTTTGGGACCCGCCAAGACCGATTT. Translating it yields CASSFGTRQDRF.

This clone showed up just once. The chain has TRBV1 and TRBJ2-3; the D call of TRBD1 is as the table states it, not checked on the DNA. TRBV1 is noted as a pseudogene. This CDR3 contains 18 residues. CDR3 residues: CTSSQDQGASRTGDTQYF. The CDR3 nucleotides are TGCACCAGCAGCCAAGATCAGGGGGCTAGCCGGACTGGCGATACGCAGTATTTT.

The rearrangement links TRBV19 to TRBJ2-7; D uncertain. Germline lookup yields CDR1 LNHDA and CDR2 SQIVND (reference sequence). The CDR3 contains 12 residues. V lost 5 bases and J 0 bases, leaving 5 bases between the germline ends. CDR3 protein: CASSSYSYEQYF. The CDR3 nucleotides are TGTGCCAGTAGTTCCTACTCCTACGAGCAGTACTTC.